The 20 T cell receptor beta chains below come from one sample, sequenced in a study of cytomegalovirus exposure and HLA in healthy donors. Using immunoSEQ multiplex PCR, the repertoire was profiled, and TCRdb retains in-frame clones only, with some absent. This table has over 150,000 clones, around 84% appearing once. The sequenced sample was PBMCs. The receptors shown here come from a human donor in good health.

V gene TRBV15 combines with J gene TRBJ2-5; D perhaps matches TRBD1 (6 bases). V gave up 1 base and J gave up 5 bases, with 8 bases separating them. This CDR3 comprises 13 residues. The V gene's germline CDR1 is LNHNV and CDR2 YYDKDF (reference sequence). DNA of the CDR3: TGTGCCACCAGCAGAGTTAGGGGGGAGACCCAGTACTTC. This encodes CATSRVRGETQYF.

This rearrangement joins TRBV18 to TRBJ1-2; D possibly corresponds to TRBD1 (6 bases). This CDR3 is built from 14 residues. V lost 3 bases, J lost 6 bases, and 14 bases lay in between. From germline, CDR1 is KGHSH and CDR2 LQKENI. This CDR3 reads CASSPTGQFNGYTF. The CDR3 DNA sequence: TGTGCCAGCTCACCGACCGGACAGTTTAATGGCTACACCTTC.

This clone was found once. The chain is built from TRBV30 and TRBJ1-3, with TRBD1 matching over 7 bases. The CDR3 covers 15 residues. With 1 base clipped from V and 2 bases from J, the junction kept 5 bases outside the gene matches. Germline V lookup: CDR1 GTSNPN, CDR2 SVGIG (reference sequence). This CDR3 is CAWSATGHPGNTIYF. As DNA, the CDR3 is TGTGCCTGGAGTGCGACAGGGCATCCTGGAAACACCATATATTTT.

This chain connects TRBV30 to TRBJ2-5; tentatively, D is TRBD2 (5 bases). Trimming took 4 bases from V and 2 from J, leaving 8 bases between them. This CDR3 contains 12 residues. Per germline, CDR1 GTSNPN and CDR2 SVGIG (reference sequence). DNA for the CDR3: TGTGCCTGGAAAGAGGGACAAGAGACCCAGTACTTC. Translated, it gives CAWKEGQETQYF.

The V gene is TRBV7-6, the J gene TRBJ1-3; 7 bases are shared with TRBD1. This CDR3 contains 15 residues. J was trimmed by 4 bases and V by 3 bases; bases with no gene match: 6. CDR1 and CDR2 from the germline V gene are SGHVS and FNYEAQ. DNA of the CDR3: TGTGCCAGCAGCTTTGAGAAGGGGGCCGGAAACACCATATATTTT. It yields the protein CASSFEKGAGNTIYF.

The gene calls are TRBV9 and TRBJ2-2; tentative D call: TRBD1 (6 bases). V shed 4 bases and J shed 2 bases, with 18 bases lying between them. Germline CDR1 is SGDLS and CDR2 is YYNGEE. The CDR3 covers 17 residues. The CDR3: CASSKKVGAINTGELFF. In DNA form, the CDR3 reads TGTGCCAGCAGCAAAAAAGTGGGGGCGATTAACACCGGGGAGCTGTTTTTT.

V and J are TRBV11-2 and TRBJ2-7, with TRBD2 matching over 8 bases. J lost 4 bases, V lost 3 bases, and 2 bases had no gene match. CDR1 is SGHAT, CDR2 FQNNGV, per germline. The CDR3 runs to 13 residues. The CDR3 loop reads CASSLSGGYEQYF. The CDR3 DNA reads as TGTGCCAGCAGCTTGTCGGGAGGGTACGAGCAGTACTTC.

This clone was recorded once. The genes are TRBV5-1 and TRBJ2-3, with D maybe TRBD2 (6 bases). Germline V gene sequence: CDR1 SGHRS, CDR2 YFSETQ. V lost 4 bases to trimming and J lost 4 bases, with 16 bases between them. The CDR3 has 15 amino acids. In DNA form, the CDR3 reads TGCGCCAGCAGCCCGGAAGGGTCGGGGGCAGATACGCAGTATTTT. This translates into CASSPEGSGADTQYF.

V is TRBV19 and J is TRBJ1-5; TRBD1 aligns across 7 bases. This CDR3 spans 15 amino acids. Looked up from germline, CDR1 is LNHDA and CDR2 is SQIVND (reference sequence). CDR3 DNA sequence: TGTGCTACTAATCCGGGACAGCGGCCGAATCAGCCCCAGCATTTT. Protein product: CATNPGQRPNQPQHF.

The chain has TRBV19 and TRBJ1-5; 9 bases are shared with TRBD1. V was pared by 5 bases and J by 6 bases, with 11 bases of the junction left unmatched. Germline CDR1 and CDR2: LNHDA and SQIVND (reference sequence). The CDR3 spans 16 residues. CDR3: CASSPWDRVWGQPQHF. CDR3 nucleotide sequence: TGTGCCAGTAGTCCCTGGGACAGGGTTTGGGGTCAGCCCCAGCATTTT. The complete variable domain, with remaining parts taken from reference TRBV19 and TRBJ1-5, reads DGGITQSPKYLFRKEGQNVTLSCEQNLNHDAMYWYRQDPGQGLRLIYYSQIVNDFQKGDIAEGYSVSREKKESFPLTVTSAQKNPTAFYLCASSPWDRVWGQPQHFGDGTRLSIL.

V is TRBV5-1 and J is TRBJ2-5, with a tentative D call TRBD1 (5 bases). Germline lookup yields CDR1 SGHRS and CDR2 YFSETQ. The CDR3 totals 13 residues. Trimming took 2 bases from V and 2 from J, leaving 7 bases between them. In nucleotides, the CDR3 is TGCGCCAGCAGCTTTGGGGCACAAGAGACCCAGTACTTC. This sequence encodes CASSFGAQETQYF.

The chain has TRBV6-4 and TRBJ2-1; TRBD2 matches at 9 bases. V shed 5 bases and J 7 bases; nucleotides not matched to a gene: 12. The CDR3 length is 16 residues. In germline, CDR1 is MRHNA, CDR2 SNTAGT. This CDR3 is CASSPMGLAQGNEQFF. For the CDR3, the DNA is TGTGCCAGCAGTCCAATGGGACTAGCCCAGGGGAATGAGCAGTTCTTC.

This chain uses TRBV5-6 with TRBJ2-7, with 11 bases identical to TRBD2. In germline, CDR1 is SGHDT, CDR2 YYEEEE. There are 16 residues in the CDR3. The junction had 5 bases not matched to a gene; V was cut back by 1 base and J by 2 bases. CDR3: CASSLPLAGGAYEQYF. The CDR3 DNA is TGTGCCAGCAGCTTGCCCCTAGCGGGGGGAGCCTACGAGCAGTACTTC. Combining the CDR3 with reference TRBV5-6 and TRBJ2-7 gives the whole variable domain DAGVTQSPTHLIKTRGQQVTLRCSPKSGHDTVSWYQQALGQGPQFIFQYYEEEERQRGNFPDRFSGHQFPNYSSELNVNALLLGDSALYLCASSLPLAGGAYEQYFGPGTRLTVT.

This clone appeared a single time. The V call is TRBV25-1, the J call TRBJ2-3; 9 positions agree with TRBD2. Per germline, CDR1 MGHDK and CDR2 SYGVNS. The CDR3 covers 16 residues. The V gene end was trimmed by 4 bases and the J gene end by 1 base; junction bases not matched to a gene: 6. CDR3 amino acids: CASSGSGGNGTDTQYF. The CDR3 DNA follows: TGTGCCAGCAGTGGTAGCGGGGGTAACGGCACAGATACGCAGTATTTT.

This chain uses TRBV18 with TRBJ1-1; 7 bases fit TRBD1. The CDR3 runs 14 residues. Germline lookup yields CDR1 KGHSH and CDR2 LQKENI. After removal of 4 bases from V and 0 bases from J, the junction contained 2 bases not matched to a gene. The CDR3: CASSQGQMNTEAFF. In DNA, the CDR3 is TGTGCCAGCTCACAGGGACAGATGAACACTGAAGCTTTCTTT.

This clone was observed once. The chain uses TRBV2 and TRBJ1-5, with unresolved D. This CDR3 contains 14 residues. Trimming removed 2 bases from V and 0 bases from J, with 5 bases in between. Germline lookup yields CDR1 SNHLY and CDR2 FYNNEI. CDR3 residues: CASSELSSNQPQHF. The CDR3 DNA reads as TGTGCCAGCAGTGAACTAAGTAGCAATCAGCCCCAGCATTTT.

The chain links TRBV19 to TRBJ1-2; D call uncertain. Germline CDR1 LNHDA, CDR2 SQIVND (reference sequence). The ends were cut back, 4 bases at V and 4 bases at J, with 10 bases in the middle. This CDR3 is built from 13 residues. The CDR3 DNA is TGTGCCAGTAGTACCGCGGAGGCCTATGGCTACACCTTC. Residues: CASSTAEAYGYTF.

This sequence joins TRBV6-1 and TRBJ2-2, with D possibly being TRBD2 (5 bases). V dropped 7 bases and J dropped 4 bases, with 10 bases sitting between them. Germline V lookup: CDR1 MNHNS, CDR2 SASEGT. The CDR3 is made up of 13 amino acids. The CDR3 nucleotides read TGTGCCAGCACTTTTCGGGGCACCGGGGAGCTGTTTTTT. It encodes CASTFRGTGELFF.

The V gene is TRBV5-1, the J gene TRBJ2-7, with 9 nucleotides matching TRBD1. With V trimmed by 0 bases and J by 3 bases, 4 bases remained unmatched. The germline CDR1 and CDR2 sequences are SGHRS and YFSETQ. This CDR3 is 15 amino acids long. The CDR3 region is CASSLALTGGYEQYF. The CDR3 DNA sequence: TGCGCCAGCAGCTTGGCCTTGACAGGGGGCTACGAGCAGTACTTC. Full variable domain (outside the CDR3, taken from reference TRBV5-1 and TRBJ2-7): KAGVTQTPRYLIKTRGQQVTLSCSPISGHRSVSWYQQTPGQGLQFLFEYFSETQRNKGNFPGRFSGRQFSNSRSEMNVSTLELGDSALYLCASSLALTGGYEQYFGPGTRLTVT.

The rearrangement links TRBV9 to TRBJ1-1; possible D gene TRBD1, 5 bases. CDR1 and CDR2 (germline): SGDLS, YYNGEE. This CDR3 region has 17 residues. V shed 6 bases and J shed 1 base, with 22 bases lying between them. This CDR3 reads CASTSVLTRVTNTEAFF. DNA of the CDR3: TGTGCCAGCACCTCAGTCCTAACCAGGGTAACGAACACTGAAGCTTTCTTT.